The clone carrying this T cell receptor beta chain was counted ten times or more. Its antigen is not known. Regions amplified from RNA transcripts were the TCR beta CDR3 regions. HTBI primers drove first-round RT-PCR of the TCR CDR3. MiXCR, applied by TCRdb to the multiplex PCR reads, yields one record per CDR3 protein. The sample includes under 400,000 distinct CDR3 sequences, roughly 23% of them seen just once. This entry belongs to a study of T cells in Graves' hyperthyroidism and ophthalmopathy. Study summary: Peripheral blood draws took place at initial diagnosis, ahead of any treatment. Points from the study as a whole: Expanded thyroid clonotypes (above 0.001) were mostly also found in blood.

J was trimmed by 7 bases and V by 6 bases; bases with no gene match: 6. The CDR3 sequence is 13 residues long. In germline, CDR1 is MNHNS, CDR2 SASEGT. Lactation, pregnancy, other autoimmune disease or uncontrolled infection led to exclusion of patients. Isolation of PBMCs was performed on 8.5 to 10 ml fresh peripheral blood. The receptor was isolated from a woman between 45 and 65 years old with Graves' hyperthyroidism. The sample comprised blood. This sequence joins TRBV6-1 and TRBJ1-2; 9 bases are shared with TRBD1. CDR3 bases: TGTGCCAGCAGAAAACAGGGGGCGGGTGGCTACACCTTC. It specifies CASRKQGAGGYTF.